The 27 T cell receptor beta chains below come from one sample, sequenced in a study of T-cell memory formation after mild COVID-19. TCRdb recomputed calls from the 5' RACE reads with MiXCR, one row per CDR3 protein. The repertoire consists of hundreds of thousands of distinct CDR3 sequences, with 15% occurring once and the leading ten covering 2.1%. Input material: PBMCs or a T cell subset sorted from them (not recorded which). The receptor set was obtained from an adult woman who had mild COVID-19 (a few samples of this study predate the infection). Cell type and time point are not known.

This CDR3 reads CASSLAMGKNTEAFF. CDR3 nucleotides: TGTGCCAGCAGCTTAGCTATGGGGAAGAACACTGAAGCTTTCTTT. The J gene is TRBJ1-1, the V gene TRBV7-9; D is ambiguous. In germline, CDR1 is SEHNR, CDR2 FQNEAQ (reference sequence). Trimming cost V 0 bases and J 1 base, with 9 bases left between them. This CDR3 comprises 15 residues. Full variable domain (missing parts from reference TRBV7-9 and TRBJ1-1): DTGVSQNPRHKITKRGQNVTFRCDPISEHNRLYWYRQTLGQGPEFLTYFQNEAQLEKSRLLSDRFSAERPKGSFSTLEIQRTEQGDSAMYLCASSLAMGKNTEAFFGQGTRLTVV.

This clonotype was picked up a small number of times. The chain has TRBV5-1 and TRBJ2-3; D uncertain. V was cut by 0 bases and J by 2 bases, with 13 bases left in between. In germline, CDR1 is SGHRS, CDR2 YFSETQ. This CDR3 spans 16 amino acids. The CDR3, as DNA: TGCGCCAGCAGCTTGGCCTTAGTAGGGTCCACAGATACGCAGTATTTT. Translation: CASSLALVGSTDTQYF.

J is TRBJ1-6 and V is TRBV12-3 or TRBV12-4; no reliable D call. The CDR3 consists of 12 residues. Trimming cost V 5 bases and J 6 bases, with 5 bases left between them. The CDR3 loop is CASSGSNSPLHF. CDR3 nucleotides: TGTGCCAGCAGTGGGAGTAATTCACCCCTCCACTTT.

J is TRBJ1-1 and V is TRBV11-2; maybe TRBD1 (6 bases). The CDR3 consists of 13 residues. The germline gives CDR1 SGHAT, CDR2 FQNNGV. The V and J ends lost 5 bases and 4 bases respectively, with 11 bases between them. The DNA for the CDR3 is TGTGCCAGCAGCGCAACAGGGAGCACTGAAGCTTTCTTT. It yields the protein CASSATGSTEAFF.

The chain combines TRBV12-3 or TRBV12-4 with TRBJ2-7; D possibly corresponds to TRBD2 (7 bases). V was pared by 6 bases and J by 7 bases, with 13 bases between. The CDR3 sequence is 12 residues long. CDR3 region: CASRRGGVEQYF. The CDR3 nucleotides are TGTGCCAGCAGGAGGGGGGGAGTTGAGCAGTACTTC.

This clonotype was detected only a few times. V is TRBV29-1 and J is TRBJ1-1; 8 bases are a match to TRBD1. The germline CDR1 and CDR2 sequences are SQVTM and ANQGSEA. The CDR3 sequence is 13 residues long. With 7 bases clipped from V and 4 bases from J, the junction kept 8 bases outside the gene matches. The CDR3 bases are TGCAGCGCCTGGACAGGGAGGGGCACTGAAGCTTTCTTT. This gives the protein CSAWTGRGTEAFF.

The V and J genes are TRBV5-6 and TRBJ1-4, with 8 bases lining up with TRBD1. V was clipped by 4 bases and J by 8 bases; unmatched bases: 7. The CDR3 runs 14 residues. Germline CDR1 is SGHDT and CDR2 is YYEEEE. This CDR3 reads CASSKTGGEEKLFF. In DNA form, the CDR3 reads TGTGCCAGCAGCAAAACAGGGGGGGAAGAAAAACTGTTTTTT.

This clonotype showed up just a few times. This rearrangement joins TRBV5-1 to TRBJ2-1; 15 nucleotides agree with TRBD2. The junction had 12 bases not matched to a gene; V was cut back by 6 bases and J by 8 bases. The CDR3 is 17 residues long. Germline assignment: CDR1 SGHRS and CDR2 YFSETQ. The CDR3 here is CASNQGTSGGLRYEQFF. The CDR3 coding sequence is TGCGCCAGCAACCAAGGGACTAGCGGGGGGCTCCGGTATGAGCAGTTCTTC.

This clonotype was detected only a few times. The V and J genes are TRBV9 and TRBJ2-2; TRBD1 might be the D (6 bases). From germline, CDR1 is SGDLS and CDR2 YYNGEE. The CDR3 totals 15 residues. Trimming removed 0 bases at V and 4 bases at J, with 10 bases between. For the CDR3, the DNA is TGTGCCAGCAGCGTAGGGGGGCGCGGCACCGGGGAGCTGTTTTTT. This codes for CASSVGGRGTGELFF.

This clonotype came up a few times. The gene calls are TRBV4-2 and TRBJ1-2; D is undetermined. The CDR3 consists of 16 residues. V was shortened by 0 bases and J by 2 bases, with 13 bases between the two germline ends. The V gene's germline CDR1 is LGHNA and CDR2 YNFKEQ. The CDR3: CASSQDWAGGNYGYTF. The CDR3 bases are TGTGCCAGCAGCCAAGATTGGGCAGGTGGAAACTATGGCTACACCTTC.

This clonotype was seen many times. This chain joins TRBV27 and TRBJ2-1; D may be TRBD2 (6 bases). Germline CDR1 MNHEY, CDR2 SMNVEV (reference sequence). V lost 4 bases to trimming and J lost 3 bases, with 19 bases between them. CDR3 length: 17 residues. The CDR3 sequence is CASSSSPLAFVYNEQFF. The CDR3 nucleotides read TGTGCCAGCAGTTCATCACCACTAGCTTTCGTCTACAATGAGCAGTTCTTC.

The chain combines TRBV9 with TRBJ2-2; 10 positions match TRBD1. The germline V gene has CDR1 SGDLS and CDR2 YYNGEE. The CDR3 has 16 residues. Trimming at V came to 2 bases and at J to 3 bases, leaving 4 bases not matched to a gene. In nucleotides, the CDR3 is TGTGCCAGCAGCGTCGGGACAGGGGATGACACCGGGGAGCTGTTTTTT. Encoded protein: CASSVGTGDDTGELFF.

This chain uses TRBV12-3 or TRBV12-4 with TRBJ1-2; 8 nucleotides match TRBD1. With V trimmed by 6 bases and J by 3 bases, 3 bases remained unmatched. The CDR3 spans 13 residues. DNA of the CDR3: TGTGCCAGCAGACGGACAGGGTACTATGGCTACACCTTC. Protein sequence: CASRRTGYYGYTF.

In its sample, this clonotype was seen many times. The genes are TRBV4-2 and TRBJ2-1; D perhaps matches TRBD1 (6 bases). The CDR3 extends over 11 amino acids. In germline, CDR1 is LGHNA, CDR2 YNFKEQ. V lost 1 base to trimming and J lost 11 bases, with 6 bases between them. CDR3 amino acids: CASSQGGQQFF. As DNA, the CDR3 is TGTGCCAGCAGCCAAGGGGGGCAGCAGTTCTTC.

V is TRBV6-5 and J is TRBJ1-2; TRBD1 matches at 7 bases. V lost 6 bases and J lost 11; bases outside the gene matches: 12. The germline V gene has CDR1 MNHEY and CDR2 SVGAGI. The CDR3 covers 13 residues. CDR3 loop: CASRETGLRAYTF. The CDR3 DNA sequence: TGTGCCAGCAGAGAGACAGGGCTACGCGCTTACACCTTC.

This clonotype showed up just a few times. V gene TRBV3-1 combines with J gene TRBJ1-1; possibly TRBD1 for D (5 bases). The germline V gene encodes CDR1 LGHDT and CDR2 YNNKEL (reference sequence). V shed 4 bases and J shed 11 bases, with 17 bases lying between them. This CDR3 comprises 13 residues. Written as DNA, the CDR3 is TGTGCCAGCAGCCCGTCCCTTACAGGCAGTGCTTTCTTT. Encoded protein: CASSPSLTGSAFF.

The chain couples TRBV20-1 to TRBJ2-1; D is perhaps TRBD1 or TRBD2 (6 bases each). CDR1 is DFQATT, CDR2 SNEGSKA, per germline (reference sequence). The V and J ends lost 1 base and 4 bases respectively, with 11 bases between them. The CDR3 totals 14 residues. The CDR3 here is CSARGRGWYNEQFF. The CDR3 bases are TGCAGTGCTAGAGGGAGGGGGTGGTACAATGAGCAGTTCTTC.

J is TRBJ1-5 and V is TRBV7-9; possibly TRBD1 for D (6 bases). This CDR3 is built from 14 residues. Trimming removed 7 bases at V and 6 bases at J, with 16 bases between. Looked up from germline, CDR1 is SEHNR and CDR2 is FQNEAQ (reference sequence). As DNA, the CDR3 is TGTGCCAGCATCAGAGGGGGGCACAGTCAGCCCCAGCATTTT. This sequence encodes CASIRGGHSQPQHF.

This clonotype was recorded a few times. The J gene is TRBJ1-1, the V gene TRBV5-4; 10 nucleotides line up with TRBD1. The CDR3 extends over 15 amino acids. Germline CDR1 SGHNT, CDR2 YYREEE (reference sequence). V lost 3 bases and J lost 5; bases outside the gene matches: 7. CDR3 nucleotides: TGTGCCAGCAGCTCGGGGACAGGGGAAGTGACTGAAGCTTTCTTT. As protein: CASSSGTGEVTEAFF.

This chain links TRBV11-2 with TRBJ2-7; 15 bases map to TRBD2. This CDR3 is 17 amino acids long. Unmatched junction bases numbered 6, after V lost 1 base and J lost 5 bases. CDR1 SGHAT and CDR2 FQNNGV come from the germline V gene. This CDR3 reads CASSLGTSGRAVHEQYF. CDR3 coding DNA: TGTGCCAGCAGCTTAGGGACTAGCGGGAGGGCCGTCCACGAGCAGTACTTC.

This clonotype showed up just a few times. The chain is built from TRBV24-1 and TRBJ1-2; no firm D call. The germline V and J ends were trimmed by 3 bases and 4 bases, with 11 bases remaining between them. The germline gives CDR1 KGHDR, CDR2 SFDVKD. The CDR3 loop spans 14 amino acids. CDR3 in amino acids: CATSDRTDAYGYTF. For the CDR3, the DNA is TGTGCCACCAGTGATCGAACAGATGCCTATGGCTACACCTTC.

The chain combines TRBV12-3 or TRBV12-4 with TRBJ2-4; D is undetermined. The length of the CDR3 is 14 residues. Trimming took off 6 bases at V and 2 bases at J, with 11 bases between the two ends. CDR3 sequence: CASRPSTSKNIQYF. In DNA form, the CDR3 reads TGTGCCAGCAGACCCAGCACTTCCAAAAACATTCAGTACTTC.

Only a few counts were recorded for this clonotype. The chain employs TRBV18 and TRBJ2-1; the D gene is possibly TRBD1 (7 bases). From germline, CDR1 is KGHSH and CDR2 LQKENI. The V and J ends lost 3 bases and 9 bases respectively, with 9 bases between them. The CDR3 consists of 12 residues. The CDR3 protein is CASSPQGGEQFF. The CDR3 DNA reads as TGTGCCAGCTCACCGCAGGGGGGTGAGCAGTTCTTC.

The rearrangement links TRBV6-5 to TRBJ2-1, with D maybe TRBD2 (5 bases). CDR3 length equals 15 residues. The germline V gene encodes CDR1 MNHEY and CDR2 SVGAGI. V was trimmed by 4 bases and J by 8 bases, leaving 18 bases between them. CDR3 amino acids: CASSSAGKKRHEQFF. The CDR3 DNA is TGTGCCAGCAGTTCCGCCGGGAAAAAGAGGCATGAGCAGTTCTTC.

The chain is built from TRBV6-5 and TRBJ2-3, with D possibly called TRBD1 or TRBD2 (5 bases each). The CDR3 runs to 15 residues. Germline V CDR1 and CDR2: MNHEY, SVGAGI. V was pared by 0 bases and J by 3 bases, with 10 bases between. The CDR3 DNA sequence: TGTGCCAGCAGTTACTCGAGAGGGACGACAGATACGCAGTATTTT. This encodes CASSYSRGTTDTQYF.

This rearrangement joins TRBV19 to TRBJ1-1; possible D gene TRBD1, 5 bases. The CDR3 runs to 12 residues. The ends were cut back, 1 base at V and 11 bases at J, with 11 bases in the middle. In germline, CDR1 is LNHDA, CDR2 SQIVND (reference sequence). CDR3 bases: TGTGCCAGTAGTATAGGGGGCGCGGGGGCTTTCTTT. Translating gives CASSIGGAGAFF. The whole variable domain, filled in from reference TRBV19 and TRBJ1-1, reads DGGITQSPKYLFRKEGQNVTLSCEQNLNHDAMYWYRQDPGQGLRLIYYSQIVNDFQKGDIAEGYSVSREKKESFPLTVTSAQKNPTAFYLCASSIGGAGAFFGQGTRLTVV.

CDR3 in DNA: TGTGCCAGCTCCGGCGGGAGGGCCGGGACCCAGTACTTC. Amino acid sequence: CASSGGRAGTQYF. This sequence joins TRBV6-6 and TRBJ2-5; 9 bases line up with TRBD2. The trim removed 8 bases at V and 7 bases at J, leaving 8 bases unmatched. The CDR3 contains 13 residues. CDR1 MNHNY and CDR2 SVGAGI come from the germline V gene (reference sequence).